A single sample gave rise to the 14 T cell receptor beta chains below, sequenced in a study of cytomegalovirus exposure and HLA in healthy donors. Primers included in the PCR were 60 Vbeta and 13 Jbeta primers. Measured with immunoSEQ multiplex PCR; TCRdb has only the in-frame clones, and not every one. The repertoire holds roughly 170,000 clones, with roughly 80% as singletons. Sequencing was carried out using PBMCs. Receptors were obtained from a woman aged 50 to 65 in good health and CMV-seropositive.

CDR3 residues: CASTQFPGELFF. The DNA of the CDR3 is TGTGCCAGTACCCAGTTTCCCGGGGAGCTGTTTTTT. V usage is TRBV19 and J usage is TRBJ2-2, with D unclear. The CDR3 runs to 12 residues. Between the trimmed V and J ends, which lost 7 bases and 6 bases, there was a span of 9 bases. Germline V gene sequence: CDR1 LNHDA, CDR2 SQIVND (reference sequence).

This clone was seen once. The rearrangement uses TRBV6-5 and TRBJ1-2; possibly TRBD1 for D (6 bases). Germline CDR1 is MNHEY and CDR2 is SVGAGI. The CDR3 has 13 amino acids. Deletions cut 6 bases from V and 2 bases from J, with 10 bases between. The CDR3 loop is CASSLQGNYGYTF. Here the CDR3 DNA reads TGTGCCAGCAGCCTACAGGGAAACTATGGCTACACCTTC.

Only one count was recorded for this clone. The chain joins TRBV19 to TRBJ1-6; tentatively, D is TRBD1 (6 bases). The CDR3 has 13 residues. Germline V gives CDR1 LNHDA, CDR2 SQIVND (reference sequence). With 1 base removed from V and 8 bases from J, the gap between germline ends came to 6 bases. This chain's CDR3 is CASSIAGDSPLHF. The CDR3 DNA follows: TGTGCCAGTAGTATAGCAGGGGATTCACCCCTCCACTTT.

The chain is built from TRBV9 and TRBJ2-1; D is possibly TRBD2 (7 bases). The ends were cut back, 0 bases at V and 5 bases at J, with 12 bases in the middle. Germline V gives CDR1 SGDLS, CDR2 YYNGEE. This CDR3 has 15 residues. CDR3 amino acids: CASSVGGGGDNEQFF. The CDR3 region has the DNA TGTGCCAGCAGCGTAGGAGGAGGGGGGGACAATGAGCAGTTCTTC.

The CDR3 loop is CASSSAGGVQYF. In DNA form, the CDR3 reads TGTGCCAGCAGCTCAGCGGGAGGCGTGCAGTATTTT. The rearrangement links TRBV7-3 to TRBJ2-3, with 9 bases identical to TRBD2. The CDR3 has 12 amino acids. Germline lookup yields CDR1 SGHTA and CDR2 FQGTGA. J was trimmed by 11 bases and V by 4 bases; bases with no gene match: 4.

The rearrangement uses TRBV7-3 and TRBJ2-2, with D possibly TRBD2 on 5 matching bases. This CDR3 is 14 amino acids long. CDR1 and CDR2 from the germline V gene are SGHTA and FQGTGA. The ends were cut back, 0 bases at V and 6 bases at J, with 8 bases in the middle. This chain's CDR3 is CASSLTSGSGELFF. In nucleotides, the CDR3 is TGTGCCAGCAGCTTAACTTCGGGGTCCGGGGAGCTGTTTTTT.

The chain joins TRBV13 to TRBJ2-5, with D possibly matching TRBD2 (5 bases). Trimming stripped 5 bases from V and 5 bases from J, with 15 bases between. Germline CDR1 reads PRHDT; CDR2 reads FYEKMQ (reference sequence). The CDR3 sequence is 14 residues long. The CDR3 protein is CASSESWRRETQYF. DNA of the CDR3: TGTGCCAGCAGCGAGAGTTGGCGGAGGGAGACCCAGTACTTC.

The V call is TRBV5-1, the J call TRBJ2-5; TRBD2 matches at 14 bases. The CDR3 length is 17 residues. The germline V gene has CDR1 SGHRS and CDR2 YFSETQ. The V gene end was trimmed by 2 bases and the J gene end by 2 bases; junction bases not matched to a gene: 5. CDR3 sequence reads: CASSFRLAGGVQETQYF. The CDR3 DNA follows: TGCGCCAGCAGCTTCAGACTAGCGGGAGGGGTTCAAGAGACCCAGTACTTC. Variable domain in full (rest from reference TRBV5-1 and TRBJ2-5): KAGVTQTPRYLIKTRGQQVTLSCSPISGHRSVSWYQQTPGQGLQFLFEYFSETQRNKGNFPGRFSGRQFSNSRSEMNVSTLELGDSALYLCASSFRLAGGVQETQYFGPGTRLLVL.

Remarks on this clone: The sample has other DNA sequences that encode this CDR3 too. The chain employs TRBV5-1 and TRBJ2-7; D is unresolved. V lost 0 bases and J 1 base, leaving 5 bases between the germline ends. The CDR3 loop spans 13 amino acids. Germline V gene lookup returns CDR1 SGHRS and CDR2 YFSETQ. CDR3 residues: CASSLAGSYEQYF. CDR3 coding DNA: TGCGCCAGCAGCTTGGCCGGGTCCTACGAGCAGTACTTC.

The chain joins TRBV30 to TRBJ2-5; TRBD2 matches at 10 bases. Near its end, the DNA agrees better with TRBJ2-7, so the J call may be wrong. CDR3 length: 13 amino acids. CDR1 is GTSNPN, CDR2 SVGIG, per germline (reference sequence). CDR3: CAWSSGGADEQYF. CDR3 sequence (DNA): TGTGCCTGGAGCAGCGGGGGGGCCGACGAGCAGTACTTC.

This clone occurred a few times. The J gene is TRBJ2-7, the V gene TRBV2; perhaps TRBD2 as D (6 bases). V dropped 6 bases and J dropped 2 bases, with 11 bases sitting between them. This CDR3 has 13 amino acids. CDR1 is SNHLY and CDR2 is FYNNEI in the germline V gene. The CDR3 nucleotides read TGTGCCAGCAGAGGCGGGGTTACCTACGAGCAGTACTTC. Translated: CASRGGVTYEQYF. The entire variable domain, with the rest obtained from reference TRBV2 and TRBJ2-7, is as follows: EPEVTQTPSHQVTQMGQEVILRCVPISNHLYFYWYRQILGQKVEFLVSFYNNEISEKSEIFDDQFSVERPDGSNFTLKIRSTKLEDSAMYFCASRGGVTYEQYFGPGTRLTVT.

V usage is TRBV10-1 and J usage is TRBJ1-1, with D perhaps matching TRBD1 (5 bases). V gave up 6 bases and J gave up 5 bases, with 22 bases separating them. The CDR3 has 16 amino acids. CDR1 WNHNN and CDR2 SYGVQD come from the germline V gene (reference sequence). The CDR3 region is CASRASPPGRTTEAFF. DNA of the CDR3: TGCGCCAGCAGGGCCTCTCCCCCAGGGAGGACGACTGAAGCTTTCTTT.

The chain combines TRBV5-5 with TRBJ2-7, with D tentatively TRBD1 (5 bases). Germline V gene data show CDR1 as SGHKS and CDR2 as YYEKEE (reference sequence). The length of the CDR3 is 15 residues. The V and J ends lost 0 bases and 2 bases respectively, with 12 bases between them. For the CDR3, the DNA is TGTGCCAGCAGCTTGGTGGCAGGGATGGCCTACGAGCAGTACTTC. Residues: CASSLVAGMAYEQYF. Full variable domain (outside the CDR3, taken from reference TRBV5-5 and TRBJ2-7): DAGVTQSPTHLIKTRGQQVTLRCSPISGHKSVSWYQQVLGQGPQFIFQYYEKEERGRGNFPDRFSARQFPNYSSELNVNALLLGDSALYLCASSLVAGMAYEQYFGPGTRLTVT.

The rearrangement joins TRBV27 to TRBJ2-7; a possible D gene is TRBD1 (6 bases). From germline, CDR1 is MNHEY and CDR2 SMNVEV (reference sequence). The ends were cut back, 9 bases at V and 6 bases at J, with 21 bases in the middle. The CDR3 extends over 14 amino acids. Here the CDR3 reads CASRPGDRSGEQYF. The CDR3 region has the DNA TGTGCCAGTAGGCCAGGGGACCGCAGTGGCGAGCAGTACTTC.